This TCR beta chain was sequenced in a study of Graves' ophthalmopathy and Graves' hyperthyroidism (dated by TCRdb to 2016 to 2018). Describing the broader study: Peripheral blood was collected before any treatment was given, at the time of initial diagnosis. The study used TCR beta repertoire signatures to distinguish Graves' ophthalmopathy from Graves' hyperthyroidism and to predict progression to ophthalmopathy. In total, some 130 blood samples were TCR-sequenced: fewer than 50 ophthalmopathy, approximately 75 hyperthyroidism and around 17 hyperthyroidism-to-ophthalmopathy patients. To explore V-J signatures that distinguish ophthalmopathy from hyperthyroidism, a discovery set of about 99 patients was enrolled, made up of 43 with ophthalmopathy and around 57 with stable hyperthyroidism. An independent validation cohort comprised some 19 hyperthyroidism patients and about 16 patients who later progressed from hyperthyroidism to ophthalmopathy. In more than five hyperthyroidism patients, T-cell repertoires of thyroid tissue and blood were compared. After sampling, hyperthyroidism patients received methimazole starting at 30 mg daily, and ophthalmopathy patients received high-dose intravenous methylprednisolone. The paper as a whole reports these results and caveats: Most expanded thyroid clonotypes with a frequency above 0.001 also appeared in blood, which suggests that blood repertoires may reflect the immune response in the thyroid. Ophthalmopathy was separated from stable hyperthyroidism by the 13-signature model with just under 90% sensitivity and about 81% specificity in cross-validation and with 80%/75% in the test set. In validation, the model predicted ophthalmopathy progression with 55% to 71% sensitivity and roughly 72% specificity; eleven to twelve predicted patients were CT-confirmed with GO in a median of around 6.5 months. No statistical method was used to set the sample size in advance, and the investigators knew which group each participant was assigned to.

TCR beta CDR3 regions were amplified from RNA transcripts for repertoire sequencing. The first round was an RT-PCR using HTBI primers with the Qiagen OneStep RT-PCR kit, and this first round was followed by a second-round multiplex PCR, then size selection and purification. Libraries were sequenced paired-end with 100 bp reads on an Illumina HiSeq2000. Per the authors' processing: Reads were processed with SOAPnuke, discarding reads with adapters, uncalled bases, mean Phred below 15, or no exact constant-primer or identifier match. COPE v1.2.5 was used to merge the high-quality paired reads. Unique nucleotide sequences were defined as clonotypes and aligned to IMGT TRB V, D and J references using MiTCR v1.1. Analysis was restricted to V-J combinations with a frequency above 0.0001, which covered 99% to 99.2% of repertoires. For each V-J combination, a TCR clonal expansion and chaos score was defined as the ratio of F50 clonal expansion to chaos observed in the TCRdist matrix. Features were reduced by Welch's t-statistics and random forest to around 13 V-J combinations, which fed a naive Bayes classifier. The Morisita-Horn index was used to measure how similar the thyroid and blood repertoires were. TCRdb trimmed the raw reads at Q25, called clones with MiXCR and kept productive beta chains. Identical CDR3 protein sequences are pooled into one entry, listed with their most common genes and DNA. TCRdb, rather than the study authors, made the V and J calls. The sample table holds almost 750,000 distinct CDR3 sequences, of which about 44% were seen once. The ten largest clones take up approximately 43% of the sample.

For this clonotype: Its cognate antigen has yet to be identified. Base qualities were left out, and no much larger clone turns up one base away.

Trimming takes 0 bases from V and 2 bases from J, and the germline ends sit 12 bases apart. There are 15 amino acids in the CDR3, from cysteine to phenylalanine inclusive. Here the CDR3 DNA is all that survives: 45 bases in frame from base 1. CDR1 and CDR2, per the germline V gene, are SGHRS and YFSETQ. Ophthalmopathy patients were characterized by moderately to severely active disease, a Clinical Activity Score of at least 3, a NOSPECS grade of at least 4, and a disease duration under 3 months. Patients were excluded if they had other autoimmune diseases, uncontrolled infections, pregnancy or lactation. Clinical symptoms, serum thyroxine, TRAb, thyroid ultrasound and orbital computed tomography were used for diagnosis. Ficoll-Paque density gradient centrifugation was used to isolate PBMCs from around 10 ml of fresh peripheral blood. Total RNA was extracted using Trizol reagent, and RNA quality was checked on an Agilent 2100 Bioanalyzer.

This TCR derives from an adult man with Graves' ophthalmopathy. This chain is built from TRBV5-1 and TRBJ2-7; TRBD1 is possibly the D segment (5 matching bases). The specimen was peripheral blood. Here the CDR3 is given as CASSLAAGPTYEQYF. The DNA sequence is given as TGCGCCAGCAGCTTGGCGGCAGGGCCGACCTACGAGCAGTACTTC.